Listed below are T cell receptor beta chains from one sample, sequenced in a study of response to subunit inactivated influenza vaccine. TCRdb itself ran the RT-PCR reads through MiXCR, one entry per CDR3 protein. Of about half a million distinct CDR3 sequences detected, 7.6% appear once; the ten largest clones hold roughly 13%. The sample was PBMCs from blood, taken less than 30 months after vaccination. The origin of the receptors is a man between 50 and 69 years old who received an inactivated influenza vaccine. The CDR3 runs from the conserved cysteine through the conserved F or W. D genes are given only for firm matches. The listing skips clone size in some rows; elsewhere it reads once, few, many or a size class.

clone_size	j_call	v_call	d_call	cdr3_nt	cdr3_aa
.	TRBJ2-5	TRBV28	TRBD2	TGTGCCAGCAGTCCCAGACTAGCGGGGGGTCTAAAGGAGACCCAGTACTTC	CASSPRLAGGLKETQYF
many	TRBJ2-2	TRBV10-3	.	TGTGCCATCAGTGAGGTTCAGGCCGGGGAGCTGTTTTTT	CAISEVQAGELFF
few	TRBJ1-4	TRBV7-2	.	TGTGCCAGCAGCTTAGCGGGGTTAGCTAATGAAAAACTGTTTTTT	CASSLAGLANEKLFF
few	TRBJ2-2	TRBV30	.	TGTGCCTGGAGTGGGGTGGGGAATACCGGGGAGCTGTTTTTT	CAWSGVGNTGELFF
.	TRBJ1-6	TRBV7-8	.	TGTGCCAGCAGCCTGGAAGGGACCTCGGGACGTAATTCACCCCTCCACTTT	CASSLEGTSGRNSPLHF
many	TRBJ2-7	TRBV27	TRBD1	TGTGCCAGCAGTCTAGGACAGGGTACTTCGTACGAGCAGTACTTC	CASSLGQGTSYEQYF
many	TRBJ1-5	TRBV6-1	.	TGTGCCAGCAGTGAAGCGCTACGGGGCAATCAGCCCCAGCATTTT	CASSEALRGNQPQHF
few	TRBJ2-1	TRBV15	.	TGTGCCACCAGCAGAGGGGTTAGAGGCGCATTCAATGAGCAGTTCTTC	CATSRGVRGAFNEQFF
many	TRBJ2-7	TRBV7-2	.	TGTGCCAGCAGCTTAGCGGGAGGGACATACGAGCAGTACTTC	CASSLAGGTYEQYF
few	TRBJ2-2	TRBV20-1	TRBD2	TGCAGTGCTAGAGACAGTATACTAGCGGGGGGCCTCAACACCGGGGAGCTGTTTTTT	CSARDSILAGGLNTGELFF
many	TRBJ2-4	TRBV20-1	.	TGCAGTGCTAGGTCCCCTGTCATTCAGTACTTC	CSARSPVIQYF
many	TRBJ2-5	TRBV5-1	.	TGCGCCAGCAGCTCCTGGGCGGCGCGAGAGACCCAGTACTTC	CASSSWAARETQYF
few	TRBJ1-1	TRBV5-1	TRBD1	TGCGCCAGCAGCTTGGCGGGACAGATGAACACTGAAGCTTTCTTT	CASSLAGQMNTEAFF
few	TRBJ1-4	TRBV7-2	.	TGTGCCAGCAGCTCCAGACAAGCAGAAAAACTGTTTTTT	CASSSRQAEKLFF
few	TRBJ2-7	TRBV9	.	TGTGCCAGCAGCGTAGAGGGCAGTGCGGGCTACGAGCAGTACTTC	CASSVEGSAGYEQYF
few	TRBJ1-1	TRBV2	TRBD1	TGTGCCAGCAGTCCCGGACAGGGCCTCGCTGAAGCTTTCTTT	CASSPGQGLAEAFF
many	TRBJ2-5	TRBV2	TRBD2	TGTGCCAGCAGAAGACTAGCGGAAGAGACCCAGTACTTC	CASRRLAEETQYF
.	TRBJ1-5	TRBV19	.	TGTGCCAGTAGTAGGTGGGGATTGGGGGGCGATCATCAGCCCCAGCATTTT	CASSRWGLGGDHQPQHF
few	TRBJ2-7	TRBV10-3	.	TGTGCCATCAGTGAGGGGGGGAAGCAGTACTTC	CAISEGGKQYF
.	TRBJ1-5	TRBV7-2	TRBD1	TGTGCCAGCAGCCGTGGACAGGGGGGCGGTCAGCCCCAGCATTTT	CASSRGQGGGQPQHF
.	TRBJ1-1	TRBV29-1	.	TGCAGCGTAAACGCCGGGCCCACTGGCACTGAAGCTTTCTTT	CSVNAGPTGTEAFF
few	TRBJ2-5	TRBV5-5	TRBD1	TGTGCCAGCAGCTTGGGGGGACAGGGAAAGACCCAGTACTTC	CASSLGGQGKTQYF
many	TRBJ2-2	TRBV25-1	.	TGTGCCAGCAGTGCAGGGAACACCGGGGAGCTGTTTTTT	CASSAGNTGELFF
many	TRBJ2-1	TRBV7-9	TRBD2	TGTGCCAGCAGCCCCGGTATGGGACTAGCCTTTTACAATGAGCAGTTCTTC	CASSPGMGLAFYNEQFF
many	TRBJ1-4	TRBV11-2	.	TGTGCCAGCAGCTCGAGATTAACAGGGCTCAATGAAAAACTGTTTTTT	CASSSRLTGLNEKLFF